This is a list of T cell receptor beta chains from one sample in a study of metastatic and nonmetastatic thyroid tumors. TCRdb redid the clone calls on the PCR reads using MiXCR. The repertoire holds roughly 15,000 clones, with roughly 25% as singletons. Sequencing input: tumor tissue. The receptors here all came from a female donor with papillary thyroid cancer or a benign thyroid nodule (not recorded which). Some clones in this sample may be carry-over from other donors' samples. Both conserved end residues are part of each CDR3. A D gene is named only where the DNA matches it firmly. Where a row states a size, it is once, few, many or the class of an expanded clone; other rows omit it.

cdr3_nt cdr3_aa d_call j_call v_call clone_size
TGCAGTGCTAGACCGGGACTGTTGAGCAATCAGCCCCAGCATTTT CSARPGLLSNQPQHF NA TRBJ1-5 TRBV20-1 many
TGTGCCAGCAGCTTCGGGGGTGGCTACGAGCAGTACTTC CASSFGGGYEQYF NA TRBJ2-7 TRBV7-3 NA
TGCAGTGCTGGATGGACAGGGCGCTATGGCTACACCTTC CSAGWTGRYGYTF TRBD1 TRBJ1-2 TRBV20-1 many
TGTGCCACCAGTGATTTCCCGGGACAGCATGGCTACACCTTC CATSDFPGQHGYTF TRBD1 TRBJ1-2 TRBV24-1 many
TGTGCCATCAGTGATGGTCATCCCGAGCAGTACTTC CAISDGHPEQYF NA TRBJ2-7 TRBV10-3 NA
TGCAGTGCTAAATCCGGCAATCAGCCCCAGCATTTT CSAKSGNQPQHF NA TRBJ1-5 TRBV20-1 once
TGTGCCAGCAGTGAACGGGGGGGACAGGGGGCTTACGAGCAGTACTTC CASSERGGQGAYEQYF TRBD1 TRBJ2-7 TRBV6-1 few
TGTGCCACCAGCAGAGAGAGAAGACGCGAGCAGTACTTC CATSRERRREQYF NA TRBJ2-7 TRBV15 many
TGTGCCAGCAGCCCGCTAGCGGCGAGCTCCTACGAGCAGTACTTC CASSPLAASSYEQYF TRBD2 TRBJ2-7 TRBV3-1 NA
TGTGCCAGCAGTCCCACCAACGGACTAGAGGTGATCTACAATGAGCAGTTCTTC CASSPTNGLEVIYNEQFF TRBD2 TRBJ2-1 TRBV12-3/TRBV12-4 NA
TGCGCCAGCAGCTTGTGGACAGGATTGAACACTGAAGCTTTCTTT CASSLWTGLNTEAFF TRBD1 TRBJ1-1 TRBV5-1 NA
TGCAGTGCTTCGCCCCGGGACATTAATGGCTACACCTTC CSASPRDINGYTF NA TRBJ1-2 TRBV20-1 medium-sized
TGTGCCAGCAGCACCTCGAGGCAGGAGACCCAGTACTTC CASSTSRQETQYF NA TRBJ2-5 TRBV7-2 few
TGTGCCAGCAGTCCCCCCAACGGACTAGCGGTGATCTACAATGAGCAGTTCTTC CASSPPNGLAVIYNEQFF TRBD2 TRBJ2-1 TRBV12-3/TRBV12-4 many
TGCAGTGCTAGAGATCCACGTGGGGGGGAGGCTAATGAAAAACTGTTTTTT CSARDPRGGEANEKLFF NA TRBJ1-4 TRBV20-1 NA
TGTGCCAGCAGGCCTCCCCCAGGGGGGCGGAGGGTGAACACTGAAGCTTTCTTT CASRPPPGGRRVNTEAFF TRBD1 TRBJ1-1 TRBV6-2/TRBV6-3 NA
TGTGCCAGTAGTATGGTCGGGGTTCGGAAAACTGAAGCTTTCTTT CASSMVGVRKTEAFF NA TRBJ1-1 TRBV19 large
TGTGCCAGCATCACAGGTAGCGGGTGGCCCGGCGAGACCCAGTACTTC CASITGSGWPGETQYF TRBD2 TRBJ2-5 TRBV9 NA
TGTGCCAGCAGTGATCGAGGGGGTGGCTATGGCTACACCTTC CASSDRGGGYGYTF NA TRBJ1-2 TRBV25-1 large
TGCGCCAGCAGCCAACGACAGGGATCCCCGACTAGCGGGGTCGGATACGAGCAGTACTTC CASSQRQGSPTSGVGYEQYF TRBD2 TRBJ2-7 TRBV4-3 medium-sized
TGTGCCAGCAGGCTTACGGGACTAACTGAAGCTTTCTTT CASRLTGLTEAFF NA TRBJ1-1 TRBV28 few
TGTGCCAGCCAGCGCGGTTCCTACGAGCAGTACTTC CASQRGSYEQYF NA TRBJ2-7 TRBV24-1 few
TGTGCCAGCAGTTACTTGGGGGTGGGAAAACTGTTTTTT CASSYLGVGKLFF NA TRBJ1-4 TRBV6-5 many
TGTGCCAGTAGTATAGGGACAGGGAACTACGATGAGAAGTTCTTC CASSIGTGNYDEKFF TRBD1 TRBJ2-1 TRBV19 few
TGTGCTAGCAGCCCGAGGACAGGTGACGTCTACGAGCAGTACTTC CASSPRTGDVYEQYF TRBD1 TRBJ2-7 TRBV7-7 NA
TGTGCCAGCAGCTTCTCCGGGATTGATACGCAGTATTTT CASSFSGIDTQYF NA TRBJ2-3 TRBV11-1 many
TGTGCCTGGAGTCAGGGTCGGGATTCACCCCTCCACTTT CAWSQGRDSPLHF NA TRBJ1-6 TRBV30 NA
TGTGCCAGCAGCTTAGTGCGGGGCACTGAAGCTTTCTTT CASSLVRGTEAFF NA TRBJ1-1 TRBV7-8 many
TGCAGTGCTGGGACAGTAAGAGCAGATACGCAGTATTTT CSAGTVRADTQYF TRBD1 TRBJ2-3 TRBV20-1 NA
TGCAGTGCTAGATCTCCTCAGGTTGCGGGAGTCCAAGAGACCCAGTACTTC CSARSPQVAGVQETQYF TRBD2 TRBJ2-5 TRBV20-1 many
TGTGCTACCAAGGAGGTTTCCTACGAGCAGTACTTC CATKEVSYEQYF NA TRBJ2-7 TRBV6-1 few
TGCGCCAGCAGCTTGGGGACTCAACCAAGCACAGATACGCAGTATTTT CASSLGTQPSTDTQYF NA TRBJ2-3 TRBV5-1 many
TGCGCCAGCAGGAGTACAGAGACTAACGAGCAGTACTTC CASRSTETNEQYF NA TRBJ2-7 TRBV5-1 many
TGTGCCAGTAGTCGGGTTTTCCGGGAGACGGGAAACACCATATATTTT CASSRVFRETGNTIYF NA TRBJ1-3 TRBV19 many
TGCAGTGCTAGAGATAGCAGCCAAGAGACCCAGTACTTC CSARDSSQETQYF NA TRBJ2-5 TRBV20-1 many
TGCAGCGTGGGAGAAGGTGAGCAGTACTTC CSVGEGEQYF NA TRBJ2-7 TRBV29-1 few
TGCAGTGCCAGCAGGGTGGATACGCAGTATTTT CSASRVDTQYF NA TRBJ2-3 TRBV20-1 NA
TGTGCCAGCAGCTTAGATACAGGGGACGGGTACGAGCAGTACTTC CASSLDTGDGYEQYF TRBD1 TRBJ2-7 TRBV11-3 NA
TGCAGTGCCGTTGTGGGCTCGCAAATGTACAATGAGCAGTTCTTC CSAVVGSQMYNEQFF NA TRBJ2-1 TRBV20-1 NA
TGTGCCAGCAGCCCTCAAGCGGGAGGAACCTACGAGCAGTACTTC CASSPQAGGTYEQYF TRBD2 TRBJ2-7 TRBV7-3 NA
TGTGCCAGTACCCGGGCGCTGGGTCAGCCCCAGCATTTT CASTRALGQPQHF NA TRBJ1-5 TRBV19 medium-sized
TGTGCCAGCAGCGAGACAGGCTATGGCTACACCTTC CASSETGYGYTF NA TRBJ1-2 TRBV9 many
TGTGCCTGGAGCGCACTGACAGGGGGGAACACTGAAGCTTTCTTT CAWSALTGGNTEAFF TRBD1 TRBJ1-1 TRBV30 NA
TGTGCCACCAGCAGTAGACGGACTATAGATACGCAGTATTTT CATSSRRTIDTQYF NA TRBJ2-3 TRBV15 many
TGCGCCAGCAGCTTGGCCGGGAGTGGCAATGAGCAGTTCTTC CASSLAGSGNEQFF NA TRBJ2-1 TRBV5-1 NA
TGTGCCAGCTCTCAGGATAACTTGCGATACGAGCAGTACTTC CASSQDNLRYEQYF NA TRBJ2-7 TRBV13 once
TGTGCCAGCAGCCAAAGGGAGAAACCCTGGACAGGGTCGAACACCGGGGAGCTGTTTTTT CASSQREKPWTGSNTGELFF TRBD1 TRBJ2-2 TRBV3-1 many
TGCGCCAGCAGCTTGTCGGGACAGTCTACTGGCTACACCTTC CASSLSGQSTGYTF TRBD1 TRBJ1-2 TRBV5-1 NA
TGTGCCAGCAGCCAAGCAGGGAATTACAGGGATACGCAGTATTTT CASSQAGNYRDTQYF NA TRBJ2-3 TRBV14 NA
TGTGCCAGCAGTGGCGGGAGGGCTTCCTACGAGCAGTACTTC CASSGGRASYEQYF TRBD2 TRBJ2-7 TRBV28 many
TGTGCCAGTAGTATAGAGGGGGGGACTAGCGTCTATGGTGAGCAGTTCTTC CASSIEGGTSVYGEQFF TRBD2 TRBJ2-1 TRBV19 many
TGTGCCAGCAGTGACTTTGGGGCAGGGGCGAGTAATCTCTACAATGAGCAGTTCTTC CASSDFGAGASNLYNEQFF NA TRBJ2-1 TRBV6-4 NA
TGCAGTGCTAAAAGGGTGGGGACAGGGTCCTACAATGAGCAGTTCTTC CSAKRVGTGSYNEQFF TRBD1 TRBJ2-1 TRBV20-1 many
TGCAGTGCTAGAGATTTAAAGGAGGCGAGGGGGGCCGAGCAGTACTTC CSARDLKEARGAEQYF NA TRBJ2-7 TRBV20-1 medium-sized
TGCAGTGCTAGAGGCTCTTATATCCCGCGGGGCCGACTGGACTATGGCTACACCTTC CSARGSYIPRGRLDYGYTF NA TRBJ1-2 TRBV20-1 many